A single sample is the source of the 22 T cell receptor beta chains below, sequenced in a study of early T cells in non-severe SARS-CoV-2 infection. TCRdb passed the 5' RACE reads through MiXCR, listing each CDR3 protein once. The data contain 100,000 to 150,000 distinct CDR3 sequences, just under 15% of them singletons. The sample was whole blood. The receptors shown here come from an adult who was a healthcare worker with PCR-confirmed SARS-CoV-2 infection or an uninfected control (not recorded which).

This clonotype has a handful of counts. The V and J genes are TRBV4-1 and TRBJ1-2, with no clear D. Germline-derived CDR1 and CDR2 are MGHRA and YSYEKL. Trimming left V 0 bases short and J 1 base short, with 6 bases between. The CDR3 extends over 14 amino acids. The CDR3 DNA sequence: TGCGCCAGCAGCCAAGATTACGGTAACTATGGCTACACCTTC. Residues: CASSQDYGNYGYTF.

This clonotype has a handful of counts. The rearrangement uses TRBV4-1 and TRBJ1-5; 7 bases align to TRBD1. Germline CDR1 reads MGHRA; CDR2 reads YSYEKL. The CDR3 covers 15 residues. V was pared by 2 bases and J by 5 bases, with 6 bases of the junction left unmatched. CDR3 DNA: TGCGCCAGCAGCCAATTGGACAGGACAGATCAGCCCCAGCATTTT. Amino acids: CASSQLDRTDQPQHF.

This chain joins TRBV20-1 and TRBJ2-3, with 12 nucleotides matching TRBD1. The ends lost 5 bases at V and 4 bases at J; junction bases unmatched: 4. The germline gives CDR1 DFQATT, CDR2 SNEGSKA (reference sequence). This CDR3 contains 14 residues. The CDR3 region is CSAQGQGAADTQYF. The CDR3, as DNA: TGCAGTGCTCAGGGACAGGGGGCCGCAGATACGCAGTATTTT.

The chain uses TRBV4-1 and TRBJ1-5, with D unresolved. The V and J ends lost 0 bases and 10 bases respectively, with 19 bases between them. The germline V gene encodes CDR1 MGHRA and CDR2 YSYEKL. The CDR3 totals 16 residues. As DNA, the CDR3 is TGCGCCAGCAGCCAAGATATTGTCAGAGGCCGTCTTCCCCAGCATTTT. This translates into CASSQDIVRGRLPQHF.

This clonotype turned up a few times. This chain uses TRBV3-1 with TRBJ1-3; unclear D gene. Germline values: CDR1 LGHDT, CDR2 YNNKEL (reference sequence). This CDR3 is 16 amino acids long. Trimming cost V 0 bases and J 1 base, with 10 bases left between them. The CDR3 DNA is TGTGCCAGCAGCCAAGACAGCGGGTGGTCTGGAAACACCATATATTTT. Its translation: CASSQDSGWSGNTIYF.

This clonotype has at least ten counts. The chain links TRBV12-5 to TRBJ1-5; a possible D gene is TRBD1 (5 bases). The CDR3 has 13 residues. Trimming cost V 1 base and J 4 bases, with 5 bases left between them. Germline V gene lookup returns CDR1 LGHNT and CDR2 FRNRAP. In DNA form, the CDR3 reads TGTGCTAGTGGTTTGGAGGGGAATCAGCCCCAGCATTTT. Encoded protein: CASGLEGNQPQHF.

This clonotype was seen a handful of times. The gene calls are TRBV2 and TRBJ2-1; maybe TRBD2 (7 bases). This CDR3 contains 15 residues. CDR1 and CDR2 (germline): SNHLY, FYNNEI. The V gene lost 6 bases and the J gene lost 9 bases, with 21 bases spanning the gap. In nucleotides, the CDR3 is TGTGCCAGCAGCCTCAGGGACTACCAGGGGAGTGAGCAGTTCTTC. Its translation is CASSLRDYQGSEQFF.

This clonotype has more than one count but fewer than ten. This chain joins TRBV13 and TRBJ2-1; D unclear. Trimming shortened V by 4 bases and J by 4 bases, and 14 bases separated the two germline ends. Germline V gene sequence: CDR1 PRHDT, CDR2 FYEKMQ (reference sequence). The CDR3 is 15 residues long. CDR3 in amino acids: CASSSPWGSYNEQFF. Here the CDR3 DNA reads TGTGCCAGCAGCTCACCTTGGGGTAGTTACAATGAGCAGTTCTTC.

This clonotype was seen ten or more times. The chain couples TRBV10-3 to TRBJ2-3; 7 bases line up with TRBD1. Germline V lookup: CDR1 ENHRY, CDR2 SYGVKD. CDR3 size: 12 residues. J lost 4 bases, V lost 5 bases, and 0 bases had no gene match. The CDR3 loop reads CAISRGPDTQYF. The CDR3 DNA sequence: TGTGCCATCAGTAGGGGGCCAGATACGCAGTATTTT.

In its sample, this clonotype was seen a few times. CDR3 nucleotides: TGTGCCAGCAGCTTAGATGTACATACGCAGTATTTT. Amino acids: CASSLDVHTQYF. V and J are TRBV7-6 and TRBJ2-3; no clear D. The V end was cut by 1 base, the J end by 7 bases, with 6 bases between. The CDR3 length is 12 residues. Germline CDR1 and CDR2: SGHVS and FNYEAQ.

This clonotype came up a few times. The genes are TRBV3-1 and TRBJ2-7; 7 nucleotides line up with TRBD1. Trimming at V came to 2 bases and at J to 2 bases, leaving 3 bases not matched to a gene. The CDR3 length is 14 residues. Germline V gene lookup returns CDR1 LGHDT and CDR2 YNNKEL (reference sequence). The CDR3 DNA reads as TGTGCCAGCAGCCAAAACAGGGGCCCCTACGAGCAGTACTTC. The encoded protein is CASSQNRGPYEQYF.

The gene calls are TRBV11-2 and TRBJ2-5; tentative D call: TRBD2 (6 bases). The CDR3 length is 14 residues. In germline, CDR1 is SGHAT, CDR2 FQNNGV. The ends were cut back, 3 bases at V and 2 bases at J, with 10 bases in the middle. The CDR3 DNA follows: TGTGCCAGCAGCTTGTCGGGACTTCAAGAGACCCAGTACTTC. Translated: CASSLSGLQETQYF.

This clonotype was observed a few times. The chain has TRBV12-3 or TRBV12-4 and TRBJ2-1; possibly TRBD2 for D (6 bases). The CDR3 spans 14 residues. V was pared by 2 bases and J by 9 bases, with 14 bases between. The CDR3 bases are TGTGCCAGCAGTTTAAGACTAGTGAGGGTTGAGCAGTTCTTC. Amino acid sequence: CASSLRLVRVEQFF.

The chain is built from TRBV3-1 and TRBJ2-2; D call uncertain. CDR3 length equals 17 residues. The ends were cut back, 1 base at V and 0 bases at J, with 12 bases in the middle. The germline CDR1 and CDR2 sequences are LGHDT and YNNKEL (reference sequence). The CDR3 sequence is CASSQAGTYPNTGELFF. The CDR3 region has the DNA TGTGCCAGCAGCCAAGCTGGCACTTACCCGAACACCGGGGAGCTGTTTTTT.

This clonotype appeared a few times. The chain carries TRBV20-1 and TRBJ2-5, with TRBD2 as a possible D gene (6 bases). The CDR3 spans 14 residues. Trimming cost V 1 base and J 4 bases, with 13 bases left between them. Germline assignment: CDR1 DFQATT and CDR2 SNEGSKA (reference sequence). The CDR3: CSARVNGGAETQYF. CDR3 coding DNA: TGCAGTGCTAGAGTAAACGGGGGAGCAGAGACCCAGTACTTC.

The chain joins TRBV29-1 to TRBJ2-3; TRBD2 is a possible D gene (5 bases). V gave up 3 bases and J gave up 5 bases, with 9 bases separating them. The CDR3 has 12 residues. In germline, CDR1 is SQVTM, CDR2 ANQGSEA. CDR3 protein: CSVERDGDTQYF. The CDR3 bases are TGCAGCGTTGAGAGGGATGGAGATACGCAGTATTTT.

This chain connects TRBV3-1 to TRBJ2-7; 8 bases map to TRBD1. The CDR3 loop spans 15 amino acids. With 4 bases clipped from V and 0 bases from J, the junction kept 5 bases outside the gene matches. Germline values: CDR1 LGHDT, CDR2 YNNKEL (reference sequence). CDR3 sequence (DNA): TGTGCCAGCAGCCGAGGGACAGGTGACTCCTACGAGCAGTACTTC. Amino acid sequence: CASSRGTGDSYEQYF.

This chain connects TRBV18 to TRBJ2-1; tentative D call: TRBD2 (6 bases). Germline V gives CDR1 KGHSH, CDR2 LQKENI. This CDR3 region has 13 residues. The V and J ends lost 4 bases and 5 bases respectively, with 9 bases between them. CDR3 region: CASSRSGDNEQFF. For the CDR3, the DNA is TGTGCCAGCTCACGTTCGGGGGACAATGAGCAGTTCTTC.

The J gene is TRBJ1-5, the V gene TRBV29-1, with D maybe TRBD1 (5 bases). CDR1 and CDR2 (germline): SQVTM, ANQGSEA. The CDR3 runs to 13 residues. V lost 6 bases and J lost 7, with 16 bases in between. CDR3 bases: TGCAGCGTCGGGGAAGGGGTAACGCAGCCCCAGCATTTT. This translates into CSVGEGVTQPQHF.

This clonotype was recorded a few times. The chain recombines TRBV12-3 or TRBV12-4 with TRBJ2-3; maybe TRBD2 (7 bases). V was shortened by 1 base and J by 5 bases, with 16 bases between the two germline ends. This CDR3 comprises 16 residues. For the CDR3, the DNA is TGTGCCAGCAGTTTAGTAGGGGGGGCCGTTGAAGATACGCAGTATTTT. This sequence encodes CASSLVGGAVEDTQYF.

This chain uses TRBV20-1 with TRBJ2-5; D may be TRBD2 (6 bases). This CDR3 spans 13 amino acids. Trimming took off 3 bases at V and 7 bases at J, with 15 bases between the two ends. Germline V gene sequence: CDR1 DFQATT, CDR2 SNEGSKA (reference sequence). CDR3 residues: CSASGGVSPTQYF. As DNA, the CDR3 is TGCAGTGCTAGTGGCGGGGTCTCCCCGACCCAGTACTTC.

This clonotype was recorded a few times. The gene calls are TRBV10-1 and TRBJ1-5; D not resolved. V lost 6 bases, J lost 4 bases, and 7 bases lay in between. Germline V lookup: CDR1 WNHNN, CDR2 SYGVQD (reference sequence). The CDR3 runs 12 residues. CDR3 sequence reads: CASRKKNQPQHF. CDR3 DNA: TGCGCCAGCAGAAAGAAAAATCAGCCCCAGCATTTT.